This T cell receptor (beta chain) comes out of a study of blood T cell repertoires in COVID-19. Study-wide context: Samples of COVID-19 (acute and convalescent) were obtained from the United States, Italy and Spain.

TCRdb's copy holds only in-frame clones and misses some; the assay was immunoSEQ multiplex PCR. The top ten hold about 4.5% of the sample, which has about 130,000 clones, roughly 91% seen once. The ends lost 4 bases at V and 2 bases at J; junction bases unmatched: 3. Germline values: CDR1 SGHAT, CDR2 FQNNGV. The CDR3 runs 14 residues. Seattle cases were enrolled at active infection and followed longitudinally. The sample taken for sequencing was peripheral blood. V gene TRBV11-2 combines with J gene TRBJ2-7; 9 bases fit TRBD2. The receptor was isolated from a man aged 55 to 70 with COVID-19, enrolled during active disease. The CDR3 reads CASSSRLAAYEQYF. In nucleotides, the CDR3 is TGTGCCAGCAGCTCCCGACTAGCGGCCTACGAGCAGTACTTC.